This T cell receptor (beta chain) was captured by sequencing in a study of blood T cell repertoires in COVID-19 (dated by TCRdb to about 2020). General notes on the study: Collaborator samples came from the United States, Italy and Spain and covered acute and convalescent phases of COVID-19. Samples were obtained from the ongoing ImmuneRACE study (first 160 participants) and from 1,200 or so subjects provided by 6 global collaborators. The prospective study material was composed of cDNA or gDNA derived from T cells, B-cell-depleted T cells, or PBMCs. A de-identified subject ID, COVID-19 status, age in years and sex were almost always included in the sample metadata. The repertoires were released in a freely available public database intended as a resource for research on the immune response to SARS-CoV-2. The dataset comprised deeply sampled blood TCRbeta repertoires from subjects exposed to, actively infected with, or recovered from COVID-19. Where HLA class I and class II types were available, the types were taken from metadata supplied by the sample provider, not from assay-based typing.

Overall results and qualifications from the work: Clinical and demographic metadata were provided uncurated, with the amount varying by source and participant.

Collaborating institutions collected whole blood in K2EDTA tubes following their own protocols. Collaborator samples were shipped for TCRbeta analysis as frozen whole blood, isolated PBMCs, or DNA extracted from either sample type. TCRbeta CDR3 regions were amplified from genomic DNA using the immunoSEQ Assay, a bias-controlled multiplex PCR. As for the original processing: The number of nucleated cells in each sample was estimated from the amplification of reference gene primers within the assay. To quantify the absolute abundance of each unique TCRbeta CDR3 rearrangement, sequence reads were collapsed and filtered. Productive Simpson clonality was computed per sample as the square root of Simpson's diversity index over productive rearrangements. TCRdb stores this immuneACCESS table with in-frame sequences only. Part of the clones is absent; in the studies checked, under half of the shortfall reflects unresolved V genes, and no reason is known for the rest. Clonal size and the V and J genes are those of that table, whereas D and trimming came from the DNA. The sample table shows around 62,000 clones, and approximately 90% are seen once. 3.9% of the sample belongs to the ten largest clones.

As for this clone: Its recognized antigen is unknown. Base quality data are lacking; no much larger clone is found one base away.

CDR1 and CDR2 (MGHDK, SYGVNS) derive from the germline V gene. Counted from cysteine to phenylalanine, this CDR3 has 18 amino acids. This entry keeps only the CDR3 DNA: 54 bases, framed from base 1. Trimming removed 6 bases from V and 5 bases from J; the gene matches leave 18 bases unexplained. The receptor comes from a human donor in a cohort sampled during active COVID-19. The V and J segments used are TRBV25-1 and TRBJ2-1, and 8 junction bases match TRBD2. Sequenced sample: peripheral blood. The CDR3 region: CASSALGSGTSRDNEQFF. The DNA reads as follows: TGTGCCAGCAGCGCCTTAGGTTCCGGGACTAGTCGCGACAATGAGCAGTTCTTC.